What follows are 19 T cell receptor beta chains derived from one specimen sequenced in a study of blood T cell repertoires in COVID-19. Sequencing was performed with immunoSEQ multiplex PCR; in TCRdb, only in-frame clones are kept and a portion is missing. The sample yields about 130,000 clones, 70% to 90% seen once. Material for sequencing was peripheral blood. The source is an elderly woman with acute or convalescent COVID-19.

This rearrangement joins TRBV18 to TRBJ1-2, with 10 bases matching TRBD1. Germline V gives CDR1 KGHSH, CDR2 LQKENI. The CDR3 extends over 15 amino acids. V lost 5 bases, J lost 8 bases, and 11 bases stayed unmatched. The chain's CDR3 is CASSTTGQGLDGYTF. The CDR3 DNA sequence: TGTGCCAGCTCAACCACGGGACAGGGGTTAGACGGCTACACCTTC.

The chain couples TRBV5-6 to TRBJ2-5, with 14 nucleotides matching TRBD2. Germline lookup yields CDR1 SGHDT and CDR2 YYEEEE. Trimming took 4 bases from V and 3 from J; bases not matched to a gene: 5. The CDR3 runs 16 residues. The CDR3 DNA follows: TGTGCCAGCAGCGCACCGGGACTAGCGGGGGAAGAGACCCAGTACTTC. Translating gives CASSAPGLAGEETQYF.

The chain carries TRBV5-5 and TRBJ1-5; possibly TRBD1 for D (6 bases). The CDR3 runs to 15 residues. Germline values: CDR1 SGHKS, CDR2 YYEKEE (reference sequence). Deletions cut 1 base from V and 5 bases from J, with 13 bases between. DNA of the CDR3: TGTGCCAGCAGCTTGTTTTCAGGGGTCGATCAGCCCCAGCATTTT. It yields the protein CASSLFSGVDQPQHF.

This chain uses TRBV29-1 with TRBJ1-5, with a possible D match to TRBD1 (5 bases). The CDR3 contains 13 residues. Germline lookup yields CDR1 SQVTM and CDR2 ANQGSEA. V was trimmed by 5 bases and J by 1 base, leaving 9 bases between them. CDR3 nucleotides: TGCAGCGTTCTTCAGGGAAGCAATCAGCCCCAGCATTTT. Its protein product is CSVLQGSNQPQHF.

The genes are TRBV21-1 and TRBJ2-7; the DNA was not compared with TRBD1, the D call given in the table. TRBV21-1 is a pseudogene locus. The CDR3 contains 17 residues. DNA of the CDR3: TGTGCCAGCAGCAAAGTCCCCTGGACAGATACCGGCTACGAGCAGTACTTC. Its protein is CASSKVPWTDTGYEQYF.

The chain joins TRBV4-1 to TRBJ1-2; 7 nucleotides match TRBD1. From germline, CDR1 is MGHRA and CDR2 YSYEKL. This CDR3 region has 14 residues. V lost 3 bases and J lost 7; bases outside the gene matches: 8. The CDR3 DNA is TGCGCCAGCAGCCACCGGGAGGGGGCCGGTGGCTACACCTTC. Protein product: CASSHREGAGGYTF.

The chain carries TRBV3-1 (or the pseudogene TRBV3-2) and TRBJ2-2; 13 bases fit TRBD2. Germline V gene sequence: CDR1 LGHDT, CDR2 YNNKEL (reference sequence). V was clipped by 1 base and J by 7 bases; unmatched bases: 9. The CDR3 totals 18 residues. The CDR3 DNA follows: TGTGCCAGCAGCCAAGCCCGGACTAGCGGGGGAGGTGGCGGGGAGCTGTTTTTT. Encoded protein: CASSQARTSGGGGGELFF.

Only a few counts were recorded for this clone. The chain uses TRBV7-2 and TRBJ2-2, with D maybe TRBD2 (6 bases). Looked up from germline, CDR1 is SGHTA and CDR2 is FQGNSA. CDR3 length equals 15 residues. V lost 1 base to trimming and J lost 6 bases, with 12 bases between them. Here the CDR3 DNA reads TGTGCCAGCAGCTTAGGATTTTCTAGCGCCGGGGAGCTGTTTTTT. As protein: CASSLGFSSAGELFF.

V usage is TRBV6-2 or TRBV6-3 and J usage is TRBJ1-5, with D uncertain. Germline V gene sequence: CDR1 MNHEY, CDR2 SVGEGT. V was pared by 3 bases and J by 0 bases, with 15 bases between. This CDR3 is built from 17 residues. The CDR3 sequence is CASSYNPGGSSNQPQHF. For the CDR3, the DNA is TGTGCCAGCAGTTATAATCCAGGAGGGAGTAGCAATCAGCCCCAGCATTTT.

The chain employs TRBV7-2 and TRBJ1-1; 7 bases fit TRBD1. The CDR3 is 14 amino acids. CDR1 is SGHTA and CDR2 is FQGNSA in the germline V gene. The trim removed 2 bases at V and 8 bases at J, leaving 8 bases unmatched. This CDR3 is CASSLNHRDREAFF. The CDR3 DNA reads TGTGCCAGCAGCTTAAACCACCGGGACAGAGAAGCTTTCTTT.

V is TRBV2 and J is TRBJ1-4; no clear D gene. Germline values: CDR1 SNHLY, CDR2 FYNNEI. The CDR3 is 14 amino acids. Deletions cut 0 bases from V and 5 bases from J, with 7 bases between. Written as DNA, the CDR3 is TGTGCCAGCAGTGAAGCTTACCAGAATGAAAAACTGTTTTTT. It is translated as CASSEAYQNEKLFF.

The J gene is TRBJ2-5, the V gene TRBV7-2, with D unclear. The V end lost 4 bases, the J end lost 2 bases, and 5 bases lay between the germline ends. Looked up from germline, CDR1 is SGHTA and CDR2 is FQGNSA. CDR3 size: 12 residues. CDR3 loop: CASSSTQETQYF. In DNA, the CDR3 is TGTGCCAGCAGCTCCACACAAGAGACCCAGTACTTC.

The chain employs TRBV7-2 and TRBJ1-4, with D possibly TRBD1 on 5 matching bases. The CDR3 sequence is 14 residues long. Trimming stripped 2 bases from V and 3 bases from J, with 7 bases between. Looked up from germline, CDR1 is SGHTA and CDR2 is FQGNSA. The CDR3 reads CASSLTGSNEKLFF. The DNA for the CDR3 is TGTGCCAGCAGCTTAACAGGCTCTAATGAAAAACTGTTTTTT.

This clone was found a few times. V and J are TRBV7-2 and TRBJ1-6, with 8 bases identical to TRBD1. The CDR3 is 14 residues long. V shed 3 bases and J 9 bases; nucleotides not matched to a gene: 4. Per germline, CDR1 SGHTA and CDR2 FQGNSA. CDR3: CASSLDRESSPLHF. The CDR3 DNA reads as TGTGCCAGCAGCTTGGACAGGGAGAGTTCACCCCTCCACTTT.

The rearrangement uses TRBV6-2 or TRBV6-3 and TRBJ2-3; no firm D call. V was trimmed by 6 bases and J by 0 bases, leaving 10 bases between them. Germline CDR1 MNHEY, CDR2 SVGEGT. CDR3 length: 14 residues. The CDR3 region has the DNA TGTGCCAGCAGCTCAAGCGCTAGCACAGATACGCAGTATTTT. It translates to CASSSSASTDTQYF.

This clone appeared a few times. The V and J genes are TRBV5-5 and TRBJ1-1; a possible D gene is TRBD1 (6 bases). Germline V lookup: CDR1 SGHKS, CDR2 YYEKEE (reference sequence). This CDR3 comprises 14 residues. Trimming cost V 3 bases and J 4 bases, with 13 bases left between them. The DNA for the CDR3 is TGTGCCAGCAGCTGGGGGGGCAGGGGCACTGAAGCTTTCTTT. Its protein is CASSWGGRGTEAFF.

The rearrangement links TRBV27 to TRBJ2-5; D call uncertain. Trimming removed 3 bases at V and 4 bases at J, with 9 bases between. Per germline, CDR1 MNHEY and CDR2 SMNVEV (reference sequence). The CDR3 is 13 amino acids. CDR3 amino acids: CASSFLPGETQYF. DNA for the CDR3: TGTGCCAGCAGTTTTTTGCCGGGAGAGACCCAGTACTTC.

This chain connects TRBV9 to TRBJ1-2, with no clear D. Germline V gene lookup returns CDR1 SGDLS and CDR2 YYNGEE. The ends were cut back, 4 bases at V and 1 base at J, with 14 bases in the middle. CDR3 length: 15 amino acids. The CDR3 coding sequence is TGTGCCAGCAGCCCGCACAGCGGGGATAACTATGGCTACACCTTC. Its protein is CASSPHSGDNYGYTF.

The V and J genes are TRBV25-1 and TRBJ2-3; TRBD2 matches 9 bases. The germline gives CDR1 MGHDK, CDR2 SYGVNS. This CDR3 region has 18 residues. With 6 bases clipped from V and 5 bases from J, the junction kept 18 bases outside the gene matches. CDR3 DNA: TGTGCCAGCAGAATTGGAATAGCGGGAGTACCGGGTGGAGATACGCAGTATTTT. Amino acid sequence: CASRIGIAGVPGGDTQYF. Together with reference TRBV25-1 and TRBJ2-3, the CDR3 gives the full variable domain: EADIYQTPRYLVIGTGKKITLECSQTMGHDKMYWYQQDPGMELHLIHYSYGVNSTEKGDLSSESTVSRIRTEHFPLTLESARPSHTSQYLCASRIGIAGVPGGDTQYFGPGTRLTVL.